This TCR beta chain came from a study of T cells in Graves' hyperthyroidism and ophthalmopathy. Study-wide findings and caveats: Blood also held most thyroid clonotypes expanded beyond 0.001. It was a median 6.5 months before onset that the model predicted ophthalmopathy. Ophthalmopathy and stable hyperthyroidism were told apart by a 13 V-J model.

Germline V gives CDR1 LGHDT, CDR2 YNNKEL (reference sequence). There are 14 residues in the CDR3. V trimming: 3 bases; J trimming: 8 bases; junction bases outside the gene matches: 8. Researchers took RNA transcripts and amplified the TCR beta CDR3 regions from them. The HTBI set primed first-round TCR CDR3 RT-PCR. Each CDR3 protein gets one entry after TCRdb re-called the multiplex PCR reads with MiXCR. Of about 290,000 distinct CDR3 sequences listed, roughly an eighth are singletons. This clonotype was counted many times. The target antigen is unknown. Isolation of PBMCs was performed on 8.5 to 10 ml fresh peripheral blood.

This receptor was obtained from a woman between 40 and 50 years old with Graves' hyperthyroidism. V and J are TRBV3-1 and TRBJ1-2, with TRBD1 matching 8 bases. Sequenced sample: blood. This CDR3 is CASSHDRGGRGYTF. The CDR3 nucleotides are TGTGCCAGCAGCCACGACAGGGGAGGGCGCGGCTACACCTTC.